A selection of T cell receptor beta chains follows, all from one sample in a study of blood T cell repertoires in COVID-19. Clones were read by immunoSEQ multiplex PCR, and TCRdb kept only the in-frame ones, dropping some. The sample lists roughly 200,000 clones, more than 75% seen once, with roughly 7.2% in the top ten. Sequenced input: PBMCs or T cells enriched from blood (not recorded which). Source of these receptors: a man aged 30-40 years in a cohort exposed to, infected with or recovered from COVID-19 (not recorded which). CDR3s include the opening cysteine and the closing phenylalanine or tryptophan. D genes are given only for firm matches. Size tells how often a clone was seen (once, few, many) or the class of an expanded clone, and some rows leave it out.

>TRBJ2-3|TRBV10-1|TRBD2|18|once
TGCGCCAGCAGTGAGTTTAGAACTAGCGGGAGCCCCACAGATACGCAGTATTTT
CASSEFRTSGSPTDTQYF
>TRBJ2-1|TRBV27|NA|12|NA
TGTGCCATTAGGGGGAGCCTGGCGGAGCAGTTCTTC
CAIRGSLAEQFF
>TRBJ1-1|TRBV9|NA|14|NA
TGTGCCAGCAGCAGGCAGGGGATGAACACTGAAGCTTTCTTT
CASSRQGMNTEAFF
>TRBJ2-7|TRBV2|TRBD1|15|NA
TGTGCCAGCAGTGCCTACGGGACAGGGGGGGACGAGCAGTACTTC
CASSAYGTGGDEQYF
>TRBJ2-1|TRBV11-3|NA|17|once
TGTGCCAGCAGCTTAGATTCCTCGCCGAGCTCCTACAATGAGCAGTTCTTC
CASSLDSSPSSYNEQFF
>TRBJ2-5|TRBV5-1|TRBD2|16|NA
TGCGCCAGCAGCTTGTCGGGCGGGAGTGTACGGGAGACCCAGTACTTC
CASSLSGGSVRETQYF
>TRBJ1-1|TRBV28|TRBD1|16|NA
TGTGCCAGCAGTTTAGGGACAGGGGGTTCCGACACTGAAGCTTTCTTT
CASSLGTGGSDTEAFF
>TRBJ2-7|TRBV7-3|NA|13|NA
TGTGCCAGCAGCTTATTTACGGGGGACGAGCAGTACTTC
CASSLFTGDEQYF
>TRBJ2-5|TRBV20-1|NA|13|NA
TGCAGTGCTAGTGAGGGCCGGAGGGAGACCCAGTACTTC
CSASEGRRETQYF
>TRBJ2-1|TRBV5-1|TRBD2|15|few
TGCGCCAGCAGAGCGGGGGATAGCTCCTACAATGAGCAGTTCTTC
CASRAGDSSYNEQFF
>TRBJ2-7|TRBV15|TRBD2|18|NA
TGTGCCACCAGCAGAGGGAGGCCTAGCGGGGCAAAGGCCTACGAGCAGTACTTC
CATSRGRPSGAKAYEQYF
>TRBJ2-7|TRBV6-1|TRBD2|17|NA
TGTGCCAGCAGTGGGGCTAGCGGGAGGCGTTTTTCCTACGAGCAGTACTTC
CASSGASGRRFSYEQYF
>TRBJ2-7|TRBV3-1/TRBV3-2|NA|13|NA
TGTGCCAGCAGCCAAGAATGGGGGGACGAGCAGTACTTC
CASSQEWGDEQYF
>TRBJ1-4|TRBV27|NA|15|once
TGTGCCAGCAGCCCCTCGCCGAGTGGAGGGGAAAAACTGTTTTTT
CASSPSPSGGEKLFF
>TRBJ2-2|TRBV7-8|TRBD1|16|once
TGTGCCAGCAGCTCGGACAGGATGACACTAGTAGGGGAGCTGTTTTTT
CASSSDRMTLVGELFF
>TRBJ2-7|TRBV6-1|TRBD1|15|few
TGTGCCAGCAGTGAACTACAGGGGGCATCGTACGAGCAGTACTTC
CASSELQGASYEQYF
>TRBJ2-1|TRBV21-1|NA|13|NA
TGTGCCAGCAGGCCCCCAGGGAGGAGTGAGCAGTTCTTC
CASRPPGRSEQFF
>TRBJ2-1|TRBV28|TRBD1|17|NA
TGTGCCGGCAGTTTAGCCCGGGACAGGAGCTTTTGGAATGAGCAGTTCTTC
CAGSLARDRSFWNEQFF
>TRBJ1-2|TRBV18|NA|18|NA
TGTGCCAGCTCACCACCGAAGGTAGGCCTTACAGGCCCCTATGGCTACACCTTC
CASSPPKVGLTGPYGYTF
>TRBJ1-4|TRBV4-1|NA|13|NA
TGCGCCAGCAGCCAGGGGGCGCAGGAAAAACTGTTTTTT
CASSQGAQEKLFF
>TRBJ2-5|TRBV5-5|NA|16|once
TGTGCCAGCAGCTTCCACTCAAGGGAGGCAACAGAGACCCAGTACTTC
CASSFHSREATETQYF
>TRBJ2-7|TRBV2|NA|14|few
TGTGCCAGCAGGGTATTGACAGGACCCTACGAGCAGTACTTC
CASRVLTGPYEQYF
>TRBJ1-1|TRBV18|TRBD1|16|NA
TGTGCCAGCTCACCAAGGGGACAGGGCGTGGACACTGAAGCTTTCTTT
CASSPRGQGVDTEAFF
>TRBJ2-3|TRBV7-3|NA|13|NA
TGTGCCAGCAGCCCGACTATGGCAGATACGCAGTATTTT
CASSPTMADTQYF
>TRBJ1-2|TRBV5-4|NA|15|NA
TGTGCCAGCAGCTTGGTTGGAGGGGTTAAGGCAGGCTACACCTTC
CASSLVGGVKAGYTF